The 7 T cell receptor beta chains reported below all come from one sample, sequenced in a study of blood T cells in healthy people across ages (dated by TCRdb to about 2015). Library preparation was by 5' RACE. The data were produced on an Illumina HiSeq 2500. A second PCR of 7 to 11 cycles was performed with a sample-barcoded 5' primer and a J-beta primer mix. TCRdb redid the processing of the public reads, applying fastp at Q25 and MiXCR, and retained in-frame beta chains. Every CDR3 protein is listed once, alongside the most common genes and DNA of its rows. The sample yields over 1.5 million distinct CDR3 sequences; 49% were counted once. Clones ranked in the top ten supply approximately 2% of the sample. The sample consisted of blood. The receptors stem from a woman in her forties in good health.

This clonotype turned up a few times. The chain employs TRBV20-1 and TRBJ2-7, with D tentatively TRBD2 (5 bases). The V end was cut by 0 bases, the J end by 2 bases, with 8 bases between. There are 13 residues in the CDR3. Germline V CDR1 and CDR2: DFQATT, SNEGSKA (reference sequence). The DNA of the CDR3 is TGCAGTGCTAGAGATATGAGGGCCTACGAGCAGTACTTC. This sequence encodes CSARDMRAYEQYF.

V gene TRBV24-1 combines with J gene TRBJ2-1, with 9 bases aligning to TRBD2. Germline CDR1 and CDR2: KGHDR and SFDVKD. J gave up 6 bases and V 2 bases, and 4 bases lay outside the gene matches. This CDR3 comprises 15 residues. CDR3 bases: TGTGCCACCAGTGATTGGGCTAGCGGGGCCAATGAGCAGTTCTTC. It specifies CATSDWASGANEQFF.

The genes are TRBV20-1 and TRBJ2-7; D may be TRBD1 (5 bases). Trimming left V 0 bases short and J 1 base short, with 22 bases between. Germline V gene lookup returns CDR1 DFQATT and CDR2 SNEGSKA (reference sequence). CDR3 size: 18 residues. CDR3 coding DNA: TGCAGTGCTAGAGATTACCTGAGGCAGGGCACAAGTTCCTACGAGCAGTACTTC. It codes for CSARDYLRQGTSSYEQYF.

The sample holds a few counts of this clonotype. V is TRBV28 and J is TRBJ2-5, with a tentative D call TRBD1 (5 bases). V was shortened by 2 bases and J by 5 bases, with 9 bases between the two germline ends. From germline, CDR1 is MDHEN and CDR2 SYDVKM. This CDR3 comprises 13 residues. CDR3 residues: CASSLRTTETQYF. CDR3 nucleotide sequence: TGTGCCAGCAGTTTACGGACAACGGAGACCCAGTACTTC.

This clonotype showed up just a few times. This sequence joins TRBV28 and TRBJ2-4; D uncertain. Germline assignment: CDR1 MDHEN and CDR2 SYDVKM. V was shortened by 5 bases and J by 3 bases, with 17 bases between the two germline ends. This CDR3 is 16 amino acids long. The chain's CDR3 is CASSPPSGGGKNIQYF. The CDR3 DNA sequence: TGTGCCAGCAGTCCCCCAAGTGGCGGTGGCAAAAACATTCAGTACTTC.

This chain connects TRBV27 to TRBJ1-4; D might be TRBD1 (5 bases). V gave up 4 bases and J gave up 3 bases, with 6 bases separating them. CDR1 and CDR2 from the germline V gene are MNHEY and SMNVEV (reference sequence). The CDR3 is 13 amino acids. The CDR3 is CASSWDANEKLFF. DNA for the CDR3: TGTGCCAGCAGTTGGGACGCTAATGAAAAACTGTTTTTT.

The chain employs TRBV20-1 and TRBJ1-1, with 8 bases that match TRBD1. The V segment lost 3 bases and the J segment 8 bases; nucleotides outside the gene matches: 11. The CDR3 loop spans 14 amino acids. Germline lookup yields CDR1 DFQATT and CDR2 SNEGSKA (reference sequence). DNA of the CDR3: TGCAGTGCTAGGAATCTCAGGGGGCAGGGCGAAGCTTTCTTT. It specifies CSARNLRGQGEAFF.